Following are 19 T cell receptor beta chains from one sample sequenced in a study of cytomegalovirus exposure and HLA in healthy donors. Primers for the PCR totalled 60 Vbeta and 13 Jbeta. TCRdb keeps only in-frame clones here, not all; method: immunoSEQ multiplex PCR. The sample lists 100,000 to 150,000 clones, about 80% seen once, with roughly 4% in the top ten. Sequencing input: PBMCs. Receptor source: a woman in her 40s in good health and CMV-seronegative.

The chain uses TRBV6-1 and TRBJ2-7; 9 bases map to TRBD1. The CDR3 spans 16 residues. Looked up from germline, CDR1 is MNHNS and CDR2 is SASEGT. The J segment lost 2 bases and the V segment lost 1 base, leaving 6 bases of the junction unmatched. The CDR3 region has the DNA TGTGCCAGCAGTGAAGGGGGGACAGGGCTGACCTACGAGCAGTACTTC. Translation gives CASSEGGTGLTYEQYF.

There are a few counts of this clone. This chain uses TRBV4-2 with TRBJ2-7, with 8 bases matching TRBD2. Germline V gene lookup returns CDR1 LGHNA and CDR2 YNFKEQ. The junction had 13 bases not matched to a gene; V was cut back by 1 base and J by 5 bases. The CDR3 contains 17 residues. DNA for the CDR3: TGTGCCAGCAGCCAAGCTTCCGCGGGAGGTATCCAGCACGAGCAGTACTTC. Residues: CASSQASAGGIQHEQYF.

This chain uses TRBV6-5 with TRBJ1-2; D gene uncertain. The CDR3 length is 14 residues. The V end lost 5 bases, the J end lost 6 bases, and 16 bases lay between the germline ends. The V gene's germline CDR1 is MNHEY and CDR2 SVGAGI. CDR3 sequence reads: CASSHFGEGHGYTF. In DNA, the CDR3 is TGTGCCAGCAGTCACTTCGGGGAGGGCCATGGCTACACCTTC.

The V gene is TRBV29-1, the J gene TRBJ2-3; 7 nucleotides agree with TRBD2. The trim removed 1 base at V and 2 bases at J, leaving 9 bases unmatched. The CDR3 covers 16 residues. Germline assignment: CDR1 SQVTM and CDR2 ANQGSEA. In nucleotides, the CDR3 is TGCAGCGTTGAAGGAGTTGGACTAGTTGCCACAGATACGCAGTATTTT. Protein: CSVEGVGLVATDTQYF.

The chain links TRBV13 to TRBJ2-2, with a possible D match to TRBD2 (7 bases). CDR3 size: 14 residues. The V end was cut by 11 bases, the J end by 2 bases, with 15 bases between. Per germline, CDR1 PRHDT and CDR2 FYEKMQ (reference sequence). This CDR3 reads CASGGLLNTGELFF. As DNA, the CDR3 is TGTGCCTCCGGGGGGCTCCTTAACACCGGGGAGCTGTTTTTT. The full variable domain, completed using reference TRBV13 and TRBJ2-2, is AAGVIQSPRHLIKEKRETATLKCYPIPRHDTVYWYQQGPGQDPQFLISFYEKMQSDKGSIPDRFSAQQFSDYHSELNMSSLELGDSALYFCASGGLLNTGELFFGEGSRLTVL.

V usage is TRBV19 and J usage is TRBJ1-3; D gene unclear. The V end was cut by 3 bases, the J end by 0 bases, with 3 bases between. Germline V lookup: CDR1 LNHDA, CDR2 SQIVND (reference sequence). The CDR3 contains 13 residues. CDR3 DNA sequence: TGTGCCAGTAGTATCAACTCTGGAAACACCATATATTTT. Translating gives CASSINSGNTIYF.

This chain uses TRBV29-1 with TRBJ1-5; 12 bases fit TRBD1. This CDR3 spans 12 amino acids. Trimming at V came to 6 bases and at J to 11 bases, leaving 5 bases not matched to a gene. Germline values: CDR1 SQVTM, CDR2 ANQGSEA. For the CDR3, the DNA is TGCAGCGTATGGGACAGGGGGCAGGCCCAGCATTTT. Its translation is CSVWDRGQAQHF.

In its sample, this clone was seen a few times. The gene calls are TRBV5-4 and TRBJ1-6; D might be TRBD1 (5 bases). The CDR3 is 13 residues long. Germline V lookup: CDR1 SGHNT, CDR2 YYREEE (reference sequence). V was shortened by 3 bases and J by 13 bases, with 14 bases between the two germline ends. CDR3 in amino acids: CASSSGQGMPLHF. CDR3 bases: TGTGCCAGCAGCTCAGGCCAGGGTATGCCCCTCCACTTT.

The rearrangement joins TRBV6-5 to TRBJ2-5; a weak D match, TRBD1 (6 bases). Looked up from germline, CDR1 is MNHEY and CDR2 is SVGAGI. The ends were cut back, 6 bases at V and 1 base at J, with 9 bases in the middle. The CDR3 is 13 residues long. In nucleotides, the CDR3 is TGTGCCAGCAGCCGGACAGTCCAAGAGACCCAGTACTTC. Translation gives CASSRTVQETQYF.

The rearrangement links TRBV2 to TRBJ1-5; D possibly corresponds to TRBD1 (5 bases). V was clipped by 3 bases and J by 3 bases, with 12 bases between them. Germline CDR1 and CDR2: SNHLY and FYNNEI. The CDR3 loop spans 15 amino acids. CDR3 sequence reads: CASSDGGSANQPQHF. The CDR3 bases are TGTGCCAGCAGTGATGGGGGGAGTGCCAATCAGCCCCAGCATTTT.

This clone was recorded a few times. The chain couples TRBV19 to TRBJ1-2; a weak D match, TRBD1 (6 bases). Trimming shortened V by 6 bases and J by 0 bases, and 14 bases separated the two germline ends. CDR3 length: 15 residues. CDR1 and CDR2 from the germline V gene are LNHDA and SQIVND (reference sequence). The CDR3 DNA sequence: TGTGCCAGTAGGGATACAGGGTTAGCTAACTATGGCTACACCTTC. It specifies CASRDTGLANYGYTF.

The rearrangement joins TRBV27 to TRBJ1-6; no definite D call. The CDR3 covers 14 residues. Germline V gene lookup returns CDR1 MNHEY and CDR2 SMNVEV (reference sequence). Trimming shortened V by 5 bases and J by 5 bases, and 10 bases separated the two germline ends. CDR3 amino acids: CASSPNRDNSPLHF. The DNA for the CDR3 is TGTGCCAGCAGTCCCAACCGGGATAATTCACCCCTCCACTTT.

CDR3 nucleotides: TGTGCCAGCAGCCCCCCCTCAGGCAGCGGACGTTACAATGAGCAGTTCTTC. It encodes CASSPPSGSGRYNEQFF. This sequence joins TRBV7-9 and TRBJ2-1; weak D call: TRBD2 (5 bases). Deletions cut 5 bases from V and 4 bases from J, with 21 bases between. The CDR3 covers 17 residues. Germline CDR1 SEHNR, CDR2 FQNEAQ (reference sequence).

The J gene is TRBJ2-5, the V gene TRBV7-9; tentatively, D is TRBD2 (5 bases). The CDR3 loop spans 13 amino acids. Deletions cut 1 base from V and 4 bases from J, with 7 bases between. The germline gives CDR1 SEHNR, CDR2 FQNEAQ (reference sequence). For the CDR3, the DNA is TGTGCCAGCAGCTTAGAAGAGGGAGAGACCCAGTACTTC. This gives the protein CASSLEEGETQYF.

The rearrangement uses TRBV21-1 and TRBJ1-1; the table's D call, TRBD1, has no DNA check behind it. TRBV21-1 is noted as a pseudogene. There are 15 residues in the CDR3. CDR3 in DNA: TGTGCCAGCAGCACGGACAGGGGGCGAGGCACTGAAGCTTTCTTT. Encoded protein: CASSTDRGRGTEAFF.

The chain uses TRBV5-6 and TRBJ2-3, with 9 bases fitting TRBD2. Trimming cost V 3 bases and J 3 bases; bases outside gene matches: 8. The CDR3 covers 16 residues. CDR1 is SGHDT, CDR2 YYEEEE, per germline. The CDR3 coding sequence is TGTGCCAGCAGCTCCCTGGGGCTAGCGGGGACAGATACGCAGTATTTT. It codes for CASSSLGLAGTDTQYF. Supplemented by reference TRBV5-6 and TRBJ2-3, the full variable domain reads DAGVTQSPTHLIKTRGQQVTLRCSPKSGHDTVSWYQQALGQGPQFIFQYYEEEERQRGNFPDRFSGHQFPNYSSELNVNALLLGDSALYLCASSSLGLAGTDTQYFGPGTRLTVL.

The chain has TRBV18 and TRBJ1-1, with TRBD1 as a possible D gene (5 bases). The CDR3 totals 14 residues. Trimming took off 3 bases at V and 6 bases at J, with 14 bases between the two ends. Looked up from germline, CDR1 is KGHSH and CDR2 is LQKENI. DNA for the CDR3: TGTGCCAGCTCACCGACACCGGCGGGGGCTGAAGCTTTCTTT. Translated: CASSPTPAGAEAFF.

The chain combines TRBV7-8 with TRBJ2-2, with 7 bases aligning to TRBD2. The ends lost 2 bases at V and 3 bases at J; junction bases unmatched: 6. The CDR3 is 16 residues long. Germline V gives CDR1 SGHVS, CDR2 FQNEAQ. The CDR3 sequence is CASSLLGGGDTGELFF. The CDR3 region has the DNA TGTGCCAGCAGCTTACTAGGTGGGGGGGACACCGGGGAGCTGTTTTTT.

The chain carries TRBV5-1 and TRBJ2-1, with 9 bases identical to TRBD1. CDR1 and CDR2 (germline): SGHRS, YFSETQ. J lost 2 bases, V lost 2 bases, and 8 bases had no gene match. This CDR3 contains 17 residues. The CDR3 region is CASSFNSGTGPYNEQFF. For the CDR3, the DNA is TGCGCCAGCAGCTTTAATTCGGGGACAGGGCCCTACAATGAGCAGTTCTTC. The full variable domain, completed using reference TRBV5-1 and TRBJ2-1, is KAGVTQTPRYLIKTRGQQVTLSCSPISGHRSVSWYQQTPGQGLQFLFEYFSETQRNKGNFPGRFSGRQFSNSRSEMNVSTLELGDSALYLCASSFNSGTGPYNEQFFGPGTRLTVL.